These 17 T cell receptor beta chains originate from one sample sequenced in a study of Ad26.COV2.S vaccination and SARS-CoV-2 variants. Assay used: immunoSEQ multiplex PCR; TCRdb lists only in-frame clones, some missing. Of about 350,000 clones in the sample, approximately 90% were seen once. Documented treatment: around 19 received Ad26.COV2.S at low or high dose, single or two shots; 5 received placebo; per-sample allocation not given. Collection of the samples took place on day 63 after the first injection of vaccine or placebo. The sequences come from peripheral blood, collected in a trial of Ad26.COV2.S vaccine versus placebo. These receptors were taken from a person aged 18-65 years who received the Ad26.COV2.S COVID-19 vaccine or a placebo.

V is TRBV5-1 and J is TRBJ2-5, with D tentatively TRBD2 (6 bases). Germline loops: CDR1 SGHRS, CDR2 YFSETQ. Trimming removed 4 bases from V and 1 base from J, with 14 bases in between. This CDR3 has 15 amino acids. CDR3 in DNA: TGCGCCAGCAGCAAGACGCGGGAAAGCCAAGAGACCCAGTACTTC. This encodes CASSKTRESQETQYF.

Only one count was recorded for this clone. The chain couples TRBV11-2 to TRBJ2-1, with D perhaps TRBD2 (5 bases). Trimming stripped 2 bases from V and 0 bases from J, with 17 bases between. Per the germline V gene, CDR1 is SGHAT and CDR2 is FQNNGV. The CDR3 spans 18 residues. This CDR3 reads CASSLLGFRGSSYNEQFF. The CDR3 nucleotides are TGTGCCAGCAGCTTACTAGGTTTTCGAGGGAGCTCCTACAATGAGCAGTTCTTC.

This clone was counted ten times or more. The chain links TRBV7-9 to TRBJ2-3; 8 bases match TRBD2. V trimming: 2 bases; J trimming: 4 bases; junction bases outside the gene matches: 8. CDR3 length: 16 residues. Germline CDR1 and CDR2: SEHNR and FQNEAQ (reference sequence). CDR3 region: CASSLWTGGLADTQYF. The CDR3 nucleotides read TGTGCCAGCAGCTTATGGACGGGGGGGCTCGCAGATACGCAGTATTTT. Full variable domain (missing parts from reference TRBV7-9 and TRBJ2-3): DTGVSQNPRHKITKRGQNVTFRCDPISEHNRLYWYRQTLGQGPEFLTYFQNEAQLEKSRLLSDRFSAERPKGSFSTLEIQRTEQGDSAMYLCASSLWTGGLADTQYFGPGTRLTVL.

The V gene is TRBV3-1 (or the pseudogene TRBV3-2), the J gene TRBJ1-3; D not resolved. CDR3 size: 16 residues. Germline loops: CDR1 LGHDT, CDR2 YNNKEL (reference sequence). V was clipped by 5 bases and J by 2 bases, with 16 bases between them. In nucleotides, the CDR3 is TGTGCCAGCAGCTACGAAGGGCTAGGCCCTGGAAACACCATATATTTT. Translated, it gives CASSYEGLGPGNTIYF.

The J gene is TRBJ1-4, the V gene TRBV7-2; D not resolved. The length of the CDR3 is 14 residues. V lost 1 base, J lost 8 bases, and 11 bases lay in between. Germline values: CDR1 SGHTA, CDR2 FQGNSA. The CDR3 reads CASSLVSLSEKLFF. The CDR3 DNA reads TGTGCCAGCAGCTTAGTTTCCCTTAGCGAAAAACTGTTTTTT.

The rearrangement joins TRBV15 to TRBJ2-1; 10 nucleotides line up with TRBD1. Trimming removed 0 bases from V and 4 bases from J; junction bases left unmatched: 3. Germline V CDR1 and CDR2: LNHNV, YYDKDF (reference sequence). The CDR3 has 16 residues. The CDR3 region has the DNA TGTGCCACCAGCAGAGAAGGGACAGGGGATTACAATGAGCAGTTCTTC. Its protein is CATSREGTGDYNEQFF.

The rearrangement links TRBV6-6 to TRBJ1-2; D unresolved. Germline V gene sequence: CDR1 MNHNY, CDR2 SVGAGI (reference sequence). V lost 5 bases to trimming and J lost 5 bases, with 12 bases between them. The CDR3 sequence is 13 residues long. The chain's CDR3 is CASSLNQVYGYTF. Written as DNA, the CDR3 is TGTGCCAGCAGTCTAAACCAGGTATATGGCTACACCTTC.

The V call is TRBV3-1 (or the pseudogene TRBV3-2), the J call TRBJ2-3, with 9 nucleotides matching TRBD1. With 0 bases clipped from V and 0 bases from J, the junction kept 16 bases outside the gene matches. The germline CDR1 and CDR2 sequences are LGHDT and YNNKEL (reference sequence). The CDR3 has 21 amino acids. CDR3 nucleotides: TGTGCCAGCAGCCAAGAAACCCGCGACAGGGGGTCGGGCGCTAGCACAGATACGCAGTATTTT. The encoded protein is CASSQETRDRGSGASTDTQYF.

This rearrangement joins TRBV27 to TRBJ2-7, with TRBD1 identical over 8 bases. The CDR3 is 14 residues long. V lost 5 bases, J lost 6 bases, and 9 bases stayed unmatched. Germline lookup yields CDR1 MNHEY and CDR2 SMNVEV (reference sequence). CDR3 in amino acids: CASSPGQGIGEQYF. The CDR3 nucleotides read TGTGCCAGCAGTCCCGGACAGGGTATAGGCGAGCAGTACTTC.

The V and J genes are TRBV6-2 or TRBV6-3 and TRBJ1-1, with 9 bases aligning to TRBD1. Germline assignment: CDR1 MNHEY and CDR2 SVGEGT. The CDR3 consists of 15 residues. The V segment lost 2 bases and the J segment 1 base; nucleotides outside the gene matches: 2. The CDR3 bases are TGTGCCAGCAGTTACGGGACAGGGCGGAACACTGAAGCTTTCTTT. Translated: CASSYGTGRNTEAFF.

On this clone: The same CDR3 can be traced to other DNA sequences in this sample. The chain has TRBV6-5 and TRBJ2-1, with D possibly matching TRBD1 (5 bases). V lost 6 bases and J 0 bases, leaving 9 bases between the germline ends. The V gene's germline CDR1 is MNHEY and CDR2 SVGAGI. This CDR3 has 14 residues. As DNA, the CDR3 is TGTGCCAGCAGGACAGCCAGCTCCTACAATGAGCAGTTCTTC. Protein: CASRTASSYNEQFF.

V usage is TRBV18 and J usage is TRBJ1-6; TRBD1 matches 7 bases. The CDR3 runs to 14 residues. The germline CDR1 and CDR2 sequences are KGHSH and LQKENI. The V and J ends lost 0 bases and 8 bases, in that order; junction bases with no gene match: 1. The CDR3 spells CASSPPGGYSPLHF. The DNA of the CDR3 is TGTGCCAGCTCACCACCAGGGGGCTATTCACCCCTCCACTTT.

The rearrangement joins TRBV7-9 to TRBJ2-1; D gene unclear. Germline CDR1 reads SEHNR; CDR2 reads FQNEAQ (reference sequence). The CDR3 loop spans 13 amino acids. V was clipped by 0 bases and J by 5 bases, with 5 bases between them. CDR3 in DNA: TGTGCCAGCAGCTTAGCGCTAAACAATGAGCAGTTCTTC. It translates to CASSLALNNEQFF.

The CDR3 sequence is CASSQSTTALGANVLTF. In DNA, the CDR3 is TGCGCCAGCAGCCAATCTACTACAGCGCTGGGGGCCAACGTCCTGACTTTC. V usage is TRBV4-1 and J usage is TRBJ2-6; no reliable D call. The CDR3 sequence is 17 residues long. The germline V gene encodes CDR1 MGHRA and CDR2 YSYEKL. V lost 2 bases to trimming and J lost 4 bases, with 15 bases between them.

The rearrangement joins TRBV9 to TRBJ2-1, with 9 bases identical to TRBD1. The V segment lost 5 bases and the J segment 7 bases; nucleotides outside the gene matches: 7. This CDR3 region has 14 residues. Germline lookup yields CDR1 SGDLS and CDR2 YYNGEE. CDR3 nucleotides: TGTGCCAGCAGTGGACAGGGGAGGGTTAATGAGCAGTTCTTC. It encodes CASSGQGRVNEQFF.

The V gene is TRBV11-2, the J gene TRBJ2-7; TRBD1 might be the D (6 bases). Germline CDR1 reads SGHAT; CDR2 reads FQNNGV. V lost 1 base to trimming and J lost 3 bases, with 10 bases between them. The CDR3 contains 14 residues. CDR3 sequence (DNA): TGTGCCAGCAGCTTAGGTCGCAGGGGCTACGAGCAGTACTTC. It yields the protein CASSLGRRGYEQYF.

The chain uses TRBV10-3 and TRBJ2-5; no reliable D call. The V and J ends lost 0 bases and 5 bases respectively, with 10 bases between them. The CDR3 is made up of 14 amino acids. From germline, CDR1 is ENHRY and CDR2 SYGVKD. The CDR3, as DNA: TGTGCCATCAGTGAGTCCCTATTTTTCGAGACCCAGTACTTC. This gives the protein CAISESLFFETQYF.